The 14 T cell receptor beta chains below come from one sample, sequenced in a study of blood T cells in healthy people across ages. A J-beta primer mix and a sample-barcoded 5' primer were used in a second PCR of about 7 to 11 cycles. TCRdb reprocessed the 5' RACE reads with MiXCR, giving one entry per CDR3 protein. The sample has about 670,000 distinct CDR3 sequences, about 43% seen once. Sequences were obtained from blood. These receptors all stem from a man older than 75 in good health.

Only a few counts were recorded for this clonotype. This sequence joins TRBV6-5 and TRBJ1-2, with D unresolved. Germline loops: CDR1 MNHEY, CDR2 SVGAGI. Trimming left V 0 bases short and J 0 bases short, with 11 bases between. The CDR3 extends over 16 amino acids. This CDR3 reads CASSYSANSPNYGYTF. CDR3 bases: TGTGCCAGCAGTTACTCCGCCAACAGCCCTAACTATGGCTACACCTTC.

The rearrangement joins TRBV6-2 or TRBV6-3 to TRBJ1-1; D call uncertain. Germline CDR1 and CDR2: MNHEY and SVGEGT. V lost 3 bases to trimming and J lost 4 bases, with 6 bases between them. The CDR3 consists of 12 residues. CDR3 coding DNA: TGTGCCAGCAGTTATGCCCGCACTGAAGCTTTCTTT. This encodes CASSYARTEAFF.

The table lists this clonotype with a few counts. The V gene is TRBV20-1, the J gene TRBJ2-3; 15 bases map to TRBD2. The CDR3 is made up of 15 amino acids. V trimming: 6 bases; J trimming: 3 bases; junction bases outside the gene matches: 4. Germline V lookup: CDR1 DFQATT, CDR2 SNEGSKA (reference sequence). The chain's CDR3 is CSAGGLAGGTDTQYF. The CDR3 region has the DNA TGCAGTGCGGGAGGACTAGCGGGAGGGACAGATACGCAGTATTTT.

This clonotype was seen a handful of times. The chain links TRBV7-9 to TRBJ1-6, with a weak D call TRBD1 (5 bases). The CDR3 is 16 residues long. V dropped 5 bases and J dropped 0 bases, with 11 bases sitting between them. From germline, CDR1 is SEHNR and CDR2 FQNEAQ (reference sequence). The CDR3 sequence is CASSAGQISYNSPLHF. CDR3 nucleotides: TGTGCCAGCAGCGCCGGACAAATCTCCTATAATTCACCCCTCCACTTT. Full variable domain (remainder filled in from reference TRBV7-9 and TRBJ1-6): DTGVSQNPRHKITKRGQNVTFRCDPISEHNRLYWYRQTLGQGPEFLTYFQNEAQLEKSRLLSDRFSAERPKGSFSTLEIQRTEQGDSAMYLCASSAGQISYNSPLHFGNGTRLTVT.

CDR3 amino acids: CASSQDPTSGSFYNEQFF. The CDR3 region has the DNA TGCGCCAGCAGCCAAGATCCTACTAGCGGGAGTTTTTACAATGAGCAGTTCTTC. V usage is TRBV4-3 and J usage is TRBJ2-1; the match to TRBD2 covers 11 bases. CDR1 is LGHNA, CDR2 YSLEER, per germline. CDR3 length: 18 residues. Unmatched junction bases numbered 8, after V lost 0 bases and J lost 4 bases.

The rearrangement links TRBV28 to TRBJ1-2; possibly TRBD1 for D (5 bases). Trimming stripped 5 bases from V and 1 base from J, with 11 bases between. CDR1 is MDHEN, CDR2 SYDVKM, per germline. This CDR3 comprises 14 residues. CDR3 DNA sequence: TGTGCCAGCAGTGGCGGGGCGGATAACTATGGCTACACCTTC. Protein sequence: CASSGGADNYGYTF.

The chain joins TRBV6-1 to TRBJ2-1; TRBD1 matches at 7 bases. Germline loops: CDR1 MNHNS, CDR2 SASEGT. The CDR3 sequence is 14 residues long. Germline trimming cut 4 bases from V and 9 bases from J; bases unmatched to any gene: 9. For the CDR3, the DNA is TGTGCCAGCAGTGTTACAGGACAGGCAAGTGAGCAGTTCTTC. This sequence encodes CASSVTGQASEQFF.

This clonotype was seen a handful of times. The chain combines TRBV25-1 with TRBJ2-5; D possibly uses TRBD1 or TRBD2 (5 bases each). Germline V CDR1 and CDR2: MGHDK, SYGVNS. The CDR3 sequence is 13 residues long. The V gene lost 3 bases and the J gene lost 5 bases, with 10 bases spanning the gap. Written as DNA, the CDR3 is TGTGCCAGCAGTGACCCGGGGCGGGAGACCCAGTACTTC. Its protein product is CASSDPGRETQYF.

This clonotype turned up a few times. V is TRBV6-2 or TRBV6-3 and J is TRBJ2-1; TRBD2 is a possible D gene (6 bases). The germline V gene encodes CDR1 MNHEY and CDR2 SVGEGT. The CDR3 length is 12 residues. Trimming left V 8 bases short and J 4 bases short, with 9 bases between. CDR3: CASRESYNEQFF. Written as DNA, the CDR3 is TGTGCCAGCCGGGAGTCGTACAATGAGCAGTTCTTC.

In regard to this clonotype: Compared with germline, one end of the junction differs, possibly owing to a read error. V gene TRBV14 combines with J gene TRBJ1-1, with 8 bases matching TRBD1. Germline V gene data show CDR1 as SGHDN and CDR2 as FVKESK. This CDR3 is 13 amino acids long. CDR3: CANSQGASTEAFF. The CDR3 DNA sequence: TGTGCCAACAGCCAGGGGGCGAGCACTGAAGCTTTCTTT.

The chain combines TRBV3-1 with TRBJ1-6, with D perhaps TRBD1 (6 bases). The germline V gene has CDR1 LGHDT and CDR2 YNNKEL (reference sequence). The CDR3 has 18 residues. The ends were cut back, 1 base at V and 9 bases at J, with 22 bases in the middle. CDR3 in amino acids: CASSQGPPGGTSGSPLHF. In nucleotides, the CDR3 is TGTGCCAGCAGCCAAGGCCCCCCGGGGGGGACAAGTGGTTCACCCCTCCACTTT.

This clonotype was picked up a small number of times. The chain recombines TRBV20-1 with TRBJ2-1, with TRBD2 identical over 11 bases. The germline V gene encodes CDR1 DFQATT and CDR2 SNEGSKA (reference sequence). V was clipped by 1 base and J by 9 bases; unmatched bases: 5. The CDR3 extends over 14 amino acids. CDR3 protein: CSARVAGGRSEQFF. DNA for the CDR3: TGCAGTGCTAGAGTAGCGGGGGGGCGGTCTGAGCAGTTCTTC.

This chain uses TRBV7-9 with TRBJ1-4; D might be TRBD1 (5 bases). The CDR3 is 15 amino acids. Germline CDR1 SEHNR, CDR2 FQNEAQ (reference sequence). V dropped 5 bases and J dropped 0 bases, with 10 bases sitting between them. DNA of the CDR3: TGTGCCAGCAGCGCCGGACAAGCAACTAATGAAAAACTGTTTTTT. This codes for CASSAGQATNEKLFF.

The chain is built from TRBV6-2 or TRBV6-3 and TRBJ2-5; no clear D gene. Trimming took off 5 bases at V and 9 bases at J, with 13 bases between the two ends. Germline V lookup: CDR1 MNHEY, CDR2 SVGEGT. CDR3 length equals 12 residues. The CDR3 spells CASSAIIMAQYF. The CDR3 DNA follows: TGTGCCAGCAGTGCTATCATTATGGCCCAGTACTTC.